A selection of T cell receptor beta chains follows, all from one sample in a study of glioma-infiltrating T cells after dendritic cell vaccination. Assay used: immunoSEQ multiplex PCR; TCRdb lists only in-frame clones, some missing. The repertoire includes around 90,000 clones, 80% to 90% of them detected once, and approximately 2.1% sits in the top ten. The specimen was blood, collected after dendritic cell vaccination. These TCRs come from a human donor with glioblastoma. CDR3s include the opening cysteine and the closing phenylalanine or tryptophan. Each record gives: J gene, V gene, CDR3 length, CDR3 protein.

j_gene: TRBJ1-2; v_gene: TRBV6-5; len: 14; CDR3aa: CASSPDTDNYGYTF
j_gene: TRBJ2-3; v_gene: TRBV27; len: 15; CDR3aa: CASSESRLSTDTQYF
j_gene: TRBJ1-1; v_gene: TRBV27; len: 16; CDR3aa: CASSSTTGGFNTEAFF
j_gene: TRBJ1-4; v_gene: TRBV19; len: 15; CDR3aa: CASSTGRQGNEKLFF
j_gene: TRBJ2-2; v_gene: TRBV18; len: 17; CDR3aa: CASSPPASGRGTGELFF
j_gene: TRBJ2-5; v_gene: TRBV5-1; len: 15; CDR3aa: CASSWGTGIQETQYF
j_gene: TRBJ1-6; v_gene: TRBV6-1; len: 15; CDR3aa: CASSEFAGYNSPLHF
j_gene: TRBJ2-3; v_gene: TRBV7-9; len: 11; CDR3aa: CAREGGDTQYF
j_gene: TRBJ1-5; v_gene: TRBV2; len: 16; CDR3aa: CASSEVRQVSNQPQHF
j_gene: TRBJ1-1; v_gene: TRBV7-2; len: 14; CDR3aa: CASSSRQGKTEAFF
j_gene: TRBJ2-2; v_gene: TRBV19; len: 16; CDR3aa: CASSIERTQNTGELFF
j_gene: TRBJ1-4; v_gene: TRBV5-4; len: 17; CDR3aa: CASSLPPGQGANEKLFF
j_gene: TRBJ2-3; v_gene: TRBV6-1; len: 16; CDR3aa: CASSGGLGRFSDTQYF
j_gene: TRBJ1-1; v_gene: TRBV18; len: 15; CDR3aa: CASSPPEALNTEAFF
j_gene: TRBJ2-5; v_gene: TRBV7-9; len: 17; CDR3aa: CASSLVGLAYHQETQYF
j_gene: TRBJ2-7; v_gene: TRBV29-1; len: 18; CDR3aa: CSVGRGAAGASFPYEQYF
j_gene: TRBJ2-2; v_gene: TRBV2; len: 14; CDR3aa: CASSGSSGSGELFF
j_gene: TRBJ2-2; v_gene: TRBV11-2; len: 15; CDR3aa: CASSLFRGDTGELFF
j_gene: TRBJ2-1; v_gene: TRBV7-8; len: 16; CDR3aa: CASSLDGTSKNNEQFF